This TCR beta chain derives from a study of cytomegalovirus exposure and HLA in healthy donors. On the study more broadly: A prior analysis found 117 million unique TCR beta sequences from 150 million to 200 million T cells.

This clone was detected a few times. Vbeta (60) and Jbeta (13) primers were used in the PCR. Sequencing used immunoSEQ multiplex PCR; TCRdb keeps in-frame clones, though not all of them. The sample has about 210,000 clones, approximately 80% seen once. Germline-derived CDR1 and CDR2 are KGHSH and LQKENI. The CDR3 has 13 residues. V was clipped by 3 bases and J by 4 bases; unmatched bases: 3. Sequenced sample: PBMCs. This clonotype originated in a man younger than 40 in good health and CMV-seronegative. This chain connects TRBV18 to TRBJ2-7; 7 bases match TRBD1. As DNA, the CDR3 is TGTGCCAGCTCACCTCAGACAGGGTACGAGCAGTACTTC. Protein product: CASSPQTGYEQYF.